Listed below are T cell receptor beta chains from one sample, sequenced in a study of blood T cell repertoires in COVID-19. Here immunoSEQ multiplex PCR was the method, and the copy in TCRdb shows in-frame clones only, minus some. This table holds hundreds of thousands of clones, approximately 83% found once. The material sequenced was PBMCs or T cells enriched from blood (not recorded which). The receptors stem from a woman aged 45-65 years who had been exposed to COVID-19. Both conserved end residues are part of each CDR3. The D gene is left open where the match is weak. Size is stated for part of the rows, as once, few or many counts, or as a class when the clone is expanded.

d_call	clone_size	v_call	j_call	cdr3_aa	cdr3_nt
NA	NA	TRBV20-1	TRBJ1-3	CSARDRDTIYF	TGCAGTGCTAGAGATCGTGACACCATATATTTT
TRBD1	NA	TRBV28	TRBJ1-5	CASSPWGQGGIKSNQPQHF	TGTGCCAGCAGTCCCTGGGGACAGGGGGGCATTAAAAGCAATCAGCCCCAGCATTTT
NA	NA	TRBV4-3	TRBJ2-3	CASSPRARGDTQYF	TGCGCCAGCAGCCCTCGGGCCCGGGGGGATACGCAGTATTTT
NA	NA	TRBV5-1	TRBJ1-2	CASRIGTGLEDGYTF	TGCGCCAGCAGGATTGGAACGGGTCTAGAGGATGGCTACACCTTC
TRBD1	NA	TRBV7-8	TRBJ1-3	CASSLAGAGGLNTIYF	TGTGCCAGCAGCTTAGCGGGAGCAGGGGGTCTGAACACCATATATTTT
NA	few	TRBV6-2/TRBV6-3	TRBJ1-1	CASSYGAVNTEAFF	TGTGCCAGCAGTTATGGGGCGGTGAACACTGAAGCTTTCTTT
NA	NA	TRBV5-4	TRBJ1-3	CASSFGRAGNTIYF	TGTGCCAGCAGCTTCGGCAGGGCTGGAAACACCATATATTTT
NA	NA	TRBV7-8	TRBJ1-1	CASSLARANTEAFF	TGTGCCAGCAGCTTAGCGCGGGCGAACACTGAAGCTTTCTTT
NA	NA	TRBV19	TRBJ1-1	CASRNREEKAFF	TGTGCCAGTCGAAACAGGGAAGAAAAAGCTTTCTTT
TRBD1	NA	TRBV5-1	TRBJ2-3	CASSLEGALADTQYF	TGCGCCAGCAGCTTGGAGGGGGCTCTGGCAGATACGCAGTATTTT
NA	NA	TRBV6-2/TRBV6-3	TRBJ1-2	CASSYQHSYGYTF	TGTGCCAGCAGTTACCAACACAGCTATGGCTACACCTTC
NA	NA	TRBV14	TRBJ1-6	CASSQGAPPLHF	TGTGCCAGCAGCCAGGGAGCTCCACCCCTCCACTTT
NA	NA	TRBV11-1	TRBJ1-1	CASTFRGWTEAFF	TGTGCCAGCACCTTCAGGGGTTGGACTGAAGCTTTCTTT
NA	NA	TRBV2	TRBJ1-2	CASRMTTPLYGYTF	TGTGCCAGCAGGATGACTACCCCCCTCTATGGCTACACCTTC
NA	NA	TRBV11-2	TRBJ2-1	CASSLEIAGRYNEQFF	TGTGCCAGCAGCTTAGAAATTGCGGGGCGGTACAATGAGCAGTTCTTC
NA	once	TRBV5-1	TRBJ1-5	CASSQGGDSNQPQHF	TGCGCCAGCAGCCAAGGGGGGGATAGCAATCAGCCCCAGCATTTT
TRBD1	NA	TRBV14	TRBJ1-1	CASSQDRGIGAEAFF	TGTGCCAGCAGCCAAGACAGGGGGATAGGGGCTGAAGCTTTCTTT
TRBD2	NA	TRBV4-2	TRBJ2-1	CASSRLAGGYVNEQFF	TGTGCCAGCAGCCGGTTAGCGGGGGGGTACGTCAATGAGCAGTTCTTC
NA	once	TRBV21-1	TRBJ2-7	CASGPGTGVYEQYF	TGTGCCAGTGGCCCCGGGACAGGTGTCTACGAGCAGTACTTC
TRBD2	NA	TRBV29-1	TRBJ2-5	CKKSITGGDQETQYF	TGCAAAAAAAGCATAACGGGGGGGGACCAAGAGACCCAGTACTTC
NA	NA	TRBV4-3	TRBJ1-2	CASSQDGSREYGYTF	TGCGCCAGCAGCCAAGATGGTAGCCGGGAATATGGCTACACCTTC
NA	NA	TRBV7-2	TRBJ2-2	CASSLDPRDSQMLFF	TGTGCCAGCAGCTTAGACCCCCGGGACTCCCAAATGCTGTTTTTT
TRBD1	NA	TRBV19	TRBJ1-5	CASSIPPGQISEPQHF	TGTGCCAGTAGTATTCCACCGGGACAGATATCAGAACCCCAGCATTTT
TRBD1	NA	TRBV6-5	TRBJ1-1	CASSYSEGAREAFF	TGTGCCAGCAGTTACTCTGAGGGGGCGAGGGAAGCTTTCTTT
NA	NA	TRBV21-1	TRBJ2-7	CASSKGPSTRRDTSYEQYF	TGTGCCAGCAGCAAAGGCCCCTCCACCCGCCGGGACACCTCCTACGAGCAGTACTTC
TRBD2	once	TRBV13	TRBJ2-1	CASSFWIAGGSYNEQFF	TGTGCCAGCAGCTTTTGGATAGCGGGGGGGTCCTACAATGAGCAGTTCTTC
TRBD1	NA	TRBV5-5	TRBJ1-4	CASSSQGAKEKLFF	TGTGCCAGCAGCTCTCAGGGGGCTAAAGAAAAACTGTTTTTT
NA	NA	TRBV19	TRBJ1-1	CASSFTGMDTEAFF	TGTGCCAGTAGTTTCACAGGTATGGACACTGAAGCTTTCTTT
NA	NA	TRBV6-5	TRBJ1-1	CATLKGVGAFF	TGTGCCACCCTAAAGGGGGTCGGAGCTTTCTTT
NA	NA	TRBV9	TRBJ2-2	CASSVEGESTGELFF	TGTGCCAGCAGCGTAGAGGGGGAGAGCACCGGGGAGCTGTTTTTT
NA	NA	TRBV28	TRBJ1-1	CASSLFCPTEAFF	TGTGCCAGCAGTTTATTTTGTCCGACTGAAGCTTTCTTT
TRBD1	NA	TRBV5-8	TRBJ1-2	CASSPRTGDYGYTF	TGTGCCAGCAGCCCCAGGACAGGGGACTATGGCTACACCTTC
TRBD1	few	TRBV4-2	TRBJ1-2	CASSQEVGQGAWGYTF	TGTGCCAGCAGCCAAGAAGTGGGGCAGGGGGCTTGGGGCTACACCTTC
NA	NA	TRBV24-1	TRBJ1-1	CATSDNVGTEAFF	TGTGCCACCAGTGATAACGTCGGCACTGAAGCTTTCTTT
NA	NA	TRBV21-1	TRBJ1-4	CASSTSGTRTYEKLFF	TGTGCCAGCAGCACCTCCGGGACACGGACCTACGAAAAACTGTTTTTT
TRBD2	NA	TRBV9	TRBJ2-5	CASGKTSKQETQYF	TGTGCCAGCGGGAAGACTAGCAAACAAGAGACCCAGTACTTC
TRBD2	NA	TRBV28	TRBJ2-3	CASRTGLGADTQYF	TGTGCCAGCAGGACGGGACTAGGGGCAGATACGCAGTATTTT
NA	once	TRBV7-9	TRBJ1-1	CASSLGQASAEAFF	TGTGCCAGCAGCTTGGGGCAGGCCTCCGCTGAAGCTTTCTTT
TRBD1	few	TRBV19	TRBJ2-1	CASSIGTGAKNEQFF	TGTGCCAGTAGTATCGGAACAGGGGCGAAAAATGAGCAGTTCTTC
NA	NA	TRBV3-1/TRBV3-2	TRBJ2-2	CASSQSTGSTGELFF	TGTGCCAGCAGCCAATCCACAGGGAGTACCGGGGAGCTGTTTTTT
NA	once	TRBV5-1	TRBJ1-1	CASSSQGGTEAFF	TGCGCCAGCAGCTCACAGGGCGGCACTGAAGCTTTCTTT
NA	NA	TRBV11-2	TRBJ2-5	CASGGAYRETQYF	TGTGCCAGCGGGGGGGCATATAGAGAGACCCAGTACTTC
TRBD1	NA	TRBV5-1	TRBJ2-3	CASSLNWSGGGDTQYF	TGCGCCAGCAGCCTAAATTGGTCAGGGGGTGGAGATACGCAGTATTTT
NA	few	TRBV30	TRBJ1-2	CAWNMEPGYGYTF	TGTGCCTGGAACATGGAGCCTGGGTATGGCTACACCTTC
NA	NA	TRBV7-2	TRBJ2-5	CASSHRPTEETQYF	TGTGCCAGCAGCCACCGCCCGACAGAAGAGACCCAGTACTTC
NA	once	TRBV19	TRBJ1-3	CASSIARASGNTIYF	TGTGCCAGTAGTATTGCCCGAGCCTCTGGAAACACCATATATTTT
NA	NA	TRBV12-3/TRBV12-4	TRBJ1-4	CASSAGFLEKLFF	TGTGCCAGCAGTGCAGGGTTTTTGGAAAAACTGTTTTTT
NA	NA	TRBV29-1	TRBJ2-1	CSVAGGTALNEQFF	TGCAGCGTGGCGGGCGGGACAGCCCTTAATGAGCAGTTCTTC
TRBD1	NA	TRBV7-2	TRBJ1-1	CASQTDRVGNTEAFF	TGTGCCAGCCAGACGGACAGGGTGGGAAACACTGAAGCTTTCTTT
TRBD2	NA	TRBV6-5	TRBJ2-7	CASRPASGGAYEQYF	TGTGCCAGCAGGCCGGCTAGCGGGGGAGCTTACGAGCAGTACTTC
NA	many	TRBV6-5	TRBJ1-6	CASSYTGGNSPLHF	TGTGCCAGCAGTTACACGGGAGGCAATTCACCCCTCCACTTT
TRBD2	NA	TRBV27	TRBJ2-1	CASRRGAGGPNPNEQFF	TGTGCCAGCAGAAGGGGGGCGGGGGGCCCTAATCCCAATGAGCAGTTCTTC
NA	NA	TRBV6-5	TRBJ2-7	CASFAGQFSNEQYF	TGTGCCAGCTTCGCAGGACAGTTTAGCAACGAGCAGTACTTC
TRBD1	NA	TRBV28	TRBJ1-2	CASSRNDRVPYGYTF	TGTGCCAGCAGCCGTAATGACAGGGTCCCCTATGGCTACACCTTC
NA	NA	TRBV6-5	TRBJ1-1	CASIKNTEAFF	TGTGCCAGCATAAAGAACACTGAAGCTTTCTTT
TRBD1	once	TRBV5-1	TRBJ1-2	CASSSSGQGHGYTF	TGCGCCAGCAGCTCCTCGGGACAGGGACATGGCTACACCTTC
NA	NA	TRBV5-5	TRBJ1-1	CASSSEIGRGTEAFF	TGTGCCAGCAGCTCAGAGATCGGGAGGGGCACTGAAGCTTTCTTT
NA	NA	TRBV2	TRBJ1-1	CASSEAGGTEAFF	TGTGCCAGCAGTGAAGCGGGGGGAACTGAAGCTTTCTTT
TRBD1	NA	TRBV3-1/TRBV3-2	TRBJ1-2	CASSHNRGPNYGYTF	TGTGCCAGCAGCCACAACAGGGGTCCTAACTATGGCTACACCTTC